Each of the 8 T cell receptor beta chains below was sequenced from the same sample in a study of response to subunit inactivated influenza vaccine (dated by TCRdb to 2017 to 2018). The receptor library was made with RT-PCR. Sequencing took place on an Illumina HiSeq 2500. TCRdb reanalyzed the raw reads on its own, using fastp at Q25 for trimming and MiXCR for clone calling, and kept in-frame beta chains. Every distinct CDR3 protein forms one entry, paired with its most common genes and DNA. Recorded for this sample are around 520,000 distinct CDR3 sequences; roughly 27% of them occurred a single time. Around 1.8% of the sample is taken by the ten largest. This specimen was CD4+ T cells sorted from PBMCs, taken roughly 5 days after vaccination. The receptors come from a man aged 50-59 years who received an inactivated influenza vaccine. Donor details come from another sample of the same person, matched by shared clones.

The chain carries TRBV7-2 and TRBJ2-3; 9 bases fit TRBD2. Germline V gene sequence: CDR1 SGHTA, CDR2 FQGNSA. The J segment lost 1 base and the V segment lost 4 bases, leaving 9 bases of the junction unmatched. CDR3 length: 17 residues. In DNA, the CDR3 is TGTGCCAGCAGCTCAAGACCCGGACTAGCGCGCACAGATACGCAGTATTTT. Protein sequence: CASSSRPGLARTDTQYF.

In its sample, this clonotype was seen a few times. The J gene is TRBJ2-7, the V gene TRBV29-1, with unresolved D. The ends were cut back, 5 bases at V and 5 bases at J, with 13 bases in the middle. Germline CDR1 SQVTM, CDR2 ANQGSEA. This CDR3 contains 12 residues. CDR3 sequence reads: CSVSVLGNEQYF. The DNA of the CDR3 is TGCAGCGTTAGCGTCCTTGGTAACGAGCAGTACTTC.

The chain combines TRBV6-2 or TRBV6-3 with TRBJ2-7, with 10 nucleotides matching TRBD1. Germline lookup yields CDR1 MNHEY and CDR2 SVGEGT. The CDR3 consists of 16 residues. J lost 3 bases, V lost 5 bases, and 10 bases had no gene match. The CDR3 protein is CASSNPLGTGVYEQYF. As DNA, the CDR3 is TGTGCCAGCAGTAACCCCTTGGGGACAGGGGTCTACGAGCAGTACTTC.

This clonotype was detected a few times. The genes are TRBV20-1 and TRBJ2-7, with 10 bases lining up with TRBD2. The CDR3 sequence is 14 residues long. The junction had 6 bases not matched to a gene; V was cut back by 6 bases and J by 1 base. CDR1 DFQATT and CDR2 SNEGSKA come from the germline V gene (reference sequence). The CDR3 reads CSAGRTSGSYEQYF. The DNA of the CDR3 is TGCAGTGCAGGACGGACTAGCGGATCCTACGAGCAGTACTTC.

This clonotype has a handful of counts. This chain connects TRBV6-2 or TRBV6-3 to TRBJ2-7; D is uncertain. CDR1 is MNHEY, CDR2 SVGEGT, per germline. This CDR3 spans 13 amino acids. V lost 7 bases, J lost 0 bases, and 10 bases lay in between. The CDR3 spells CASKLGSSYEQYF. CDR3 sequence (DNA): TGTGCCAGCAAGCTGGGATCCTCCTACGAGCAGTACTTC.

This clonotype appeared a single time. The rearrangement uses TRBV15 and TRBJ1-1, with D possibly being TRBD1 (5 bases). Per the germline V gene, CDR1 is LNHNV and CDR2 is YYDKDF (reference sequence). The CDR3 length is 15 residues. The V end lost 2 bases, the J end lost 5 bases, and 15 bases lay between the germline ends. The CDR3 loop is CATSRTGTRRTEAFF. The DNA of the CDR3 is TGTGCCACCAGCAGAACCGGGACCCGCCGGACTGAAGCTTTCTTT.

This clonotype has more than one count but fewer than ten. This chain connects TRBV20-1 to TRBJ1-6; D perhaps matches TRBD1 (5 bases). Germline CDR1 DFQATT, CDR2 SNEGSKA (reference sequence). V lost 3 bases to trimming and J lost 7 bases, with 16 bases between them. The CDR3 sequence is 15 residues long. Written as DNA, the CDR3 is TGCAGTGCTAGCGCTTTGGGGACTCAAAATTCACCCCTCCACTTT. As protein: CSASALGTQNSPLHF.

The V gene is TRBV24-1, the J gene TRBJ1-2, with D uncertain. The length of the CDR3 is 12 residues. With 9 bases removed from V and 2 bases from J, the gap between germline ends came to 9 bases. Germline assignment: CDR1 KGHDR and CDR2 SFDVKD. CDR3 sequence: CATYNGNYGYTF. The CDR3 DNA reads as TGTGCCACCTATAATGGGAACTATGGCTACACCTTC.